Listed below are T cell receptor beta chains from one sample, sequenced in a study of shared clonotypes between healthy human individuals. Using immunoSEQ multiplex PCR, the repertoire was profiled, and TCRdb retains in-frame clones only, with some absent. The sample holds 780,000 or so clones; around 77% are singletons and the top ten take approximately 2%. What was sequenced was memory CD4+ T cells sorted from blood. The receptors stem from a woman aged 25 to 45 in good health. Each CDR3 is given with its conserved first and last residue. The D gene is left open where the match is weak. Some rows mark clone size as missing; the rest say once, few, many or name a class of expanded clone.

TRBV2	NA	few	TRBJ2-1	CASKRYNEQFF	TGTGCCAGCAAGCGGTACAATGAGCAGTTCTTC
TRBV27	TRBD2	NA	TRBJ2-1	CASTRTRMLNEQFF	TGTGCCAGCACGAGGACTAGAATGTTGAATGAGCAGTTCTTC
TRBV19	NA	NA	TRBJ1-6	CASQFEVNSPLHF	TGTGCCAGCCAATTCGAAGTAAATTCACCCCTCCACTTT
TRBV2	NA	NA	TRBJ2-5	CASKVSGETQYF	TGTGCCAGCAAAGTGAGTGGGGAGACCCAGTACTTC
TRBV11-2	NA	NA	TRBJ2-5	CASSDPGLINQETQYF	TGTGCCAGCAGCGATCCGGGACTCATTAACCAAGAGACCCAGTACTTC
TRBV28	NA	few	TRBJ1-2	CASSPAGGPRGYTF	TGTGCCAGCAGCCCGGCCGGGGGGCCAAGAGGCTACACCTTC
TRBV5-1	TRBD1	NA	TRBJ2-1	CASKTGGPGNEQFF	TGCGCCAGCAAAACAGGGGGCCCGGGCAATGAGCAGTTCTTC
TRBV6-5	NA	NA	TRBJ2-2	CASSRGTPNTGELFF	TGTGCCAGCAGTCGCGGGACACCGAACACCGGGGAGCTGTTTTTT
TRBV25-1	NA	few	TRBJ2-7	CASSKYTNSYEQYF	TGTGCCAGCAGTAAATACACCAACTCCTACGAGCAGTACTTC
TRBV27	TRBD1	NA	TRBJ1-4	CASRPGGITNEKLFF	TGTGCCAGCAGGCCAGGGGGCATCACTAATGAAAAACTGTTTTTT
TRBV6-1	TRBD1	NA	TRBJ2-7	CASGPQGWGYEQYF	TGTGCCAGCGGGCCACAGGGGTGGGGTTACGAGCAGTACTTC
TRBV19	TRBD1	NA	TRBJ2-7	CASSIDRAYEQYF	TGTGCCAGTAGTATTGACAGGGCCTACGAGCAGTACTTT
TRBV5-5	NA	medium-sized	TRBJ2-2	CASSLVVIVGGINTGELFF	TGTGCCAGCAGCTTGGTAGTCATCGTTGGGGGGATTAACACCGGGGAGCTGTTTTTT
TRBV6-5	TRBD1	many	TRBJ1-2	CASSDRGTYGYTF	TGTGCCAGCAGTGACAGGGGGACCTATGGCTACACCTTC
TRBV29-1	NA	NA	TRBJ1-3	CSVGHTANTIYF	TGCAGCGTCGGCCACACTGCAAACACCATATATTTT
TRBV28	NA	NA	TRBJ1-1	CASSLWGIRPGTEAFF	TGTGCCAGCAGTTTGTGGGGAATCCGGCCTGGGACAGAAGCTTTCTTT
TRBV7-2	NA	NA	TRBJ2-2	CASSLGPRELIAGELFF	TGTGCCAGCAGCTTAGGTCCCCGGGAACTAATTGCCGGGGAGCTGTTTTTT
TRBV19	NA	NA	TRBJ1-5	CASGGQGRSNQPQHF	TGTGCCAGCGGAGGGCAGGGCAGGAGCAATCAGCCCCAGCATTTT
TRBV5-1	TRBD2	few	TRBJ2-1	CASSPGTSGNNEQFF	TGCGCCAGCAGCCCCGGGACTAGCGGTAACAATGAGCAGTTCTTC
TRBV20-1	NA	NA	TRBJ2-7	CSAGTPREQYF	TGCAGTGCTGGGACCCCAAGGGAGCAGTACTTC
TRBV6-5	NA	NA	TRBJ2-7	CASSSDLYEQYF	TGTGCCAGCAGCTCAGATCTGTACGAGCAGTACTTC
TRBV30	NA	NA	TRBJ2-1	CAWSWGVVAGSEDEQFF	TGTGCCTGGAGTTGGGGGGTGGTTGCGGGGTCAGAGGATGAGCAGTTCTTC
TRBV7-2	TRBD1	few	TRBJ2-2	CASSQTGGWATGELFF	TGTGCCAGCAGCCAGACAGGGGGTTGGGCGACCGGGGAGCTGTTTTTT
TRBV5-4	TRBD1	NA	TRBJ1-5	CASSLRDRDQPQHF	TGTGCCAGCAGCCTAAGGGACAGGGATCAGCCCCAGCATTTT
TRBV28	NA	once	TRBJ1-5	CASRGVSNQPQHF	TGTGCCAGCCGGGGGGTGTCGAATCAGCCCCAGCATTTT
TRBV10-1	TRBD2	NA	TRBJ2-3	CASSSSGESDTQYF	TGCGCCAGCAGTTCTAGCGGGGAATCAGATACGCAGTATTTT
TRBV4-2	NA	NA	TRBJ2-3	CASSQETGASTDTQYF	TGTGCCAGCAGCCAAGAAACTGGAGCTAGCACAGATACGCAGTATTTT
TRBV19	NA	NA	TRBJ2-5	CASSGALQETQYF	TGTGCCAGTAGTGGGGCCCTCCAAGAGACCCAGTACTTC
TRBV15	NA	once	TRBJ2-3	CATSRDGGSTDTQYF	TGTGCCACCAGCAGAGATGGAGGGAGCACAGATACGCAGTATTTT
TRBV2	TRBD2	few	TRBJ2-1	CASSELAASHNEQFF	TGTGCCAGCAGTGAACTAGCGGCGAGTCACAATGAGCAGTTCTTC
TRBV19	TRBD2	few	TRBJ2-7	CASSRLAIPYEQYF	TGTGCCAGTAGTCGACTAGCGATTCCCTACGAGCAGTACTTC
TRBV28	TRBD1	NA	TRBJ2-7	CASRSGQGVHEQYF	TGTGCCAGCAGATCCGGACAGGGCGTTCACGAGCAGTACTTC
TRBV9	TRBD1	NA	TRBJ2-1	CASSAPTGEYNEQFF	TGTGCCAGCAGCGCACCGACAGGGGAATACAATGAGCAGTTCTTC
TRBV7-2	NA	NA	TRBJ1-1	CASSDQGNTEAFF	TGTGCCAGCAGCGACCAGGGGAACACTGAAGCTTTCTTT
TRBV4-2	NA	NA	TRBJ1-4	CASSQALHKATNEKLFF	TGTGCCAGCAGCCAAGCTTTGCACAAGGCAACTAATGAAAAACTGTTTTTT
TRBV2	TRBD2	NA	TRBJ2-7	CASSGRGAGVSYEQYF	TGTGCCAGCAGTGGGCGGGGAGCGGGGGTATCCTACGAGCAGTACTTC
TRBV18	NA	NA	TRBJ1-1	CASSLTVNTEAFF	TGTGCCAGCTCGTTGACAGTGAACACTGAAGCTTTCTTT
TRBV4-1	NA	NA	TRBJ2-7	CASSHKDHEQYF	TGCGCCAGCAGCCATAAGGACCACGAGCAGTACTTC
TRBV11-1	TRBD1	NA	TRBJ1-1	CASSVTTGAVNTEAFF	TGTGCCAGCAGCGTAACGACAGGGGCGGTGAACACTGAAGCTTTCTTT
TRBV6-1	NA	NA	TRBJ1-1	CASTSNTEAFF	TGTGCCAGCACCTCGAACACTGAAGCTTTCTTT
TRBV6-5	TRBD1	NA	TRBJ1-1	CASSNKAGGREAFF	TGTGCCAGCAGTAACAAAGCAGGGGGTCGTGAAGCTTTCTTT
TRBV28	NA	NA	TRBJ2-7	CASSFLRAGEQYF	TGTGCCAGCAGTTTCTTACGGGCGGGGGAGCAGTACTTC
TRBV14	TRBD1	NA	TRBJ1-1	CASSQGYRGMNTEAFF	TGTGCCAGCAGCCAAGGGTACAGGGGAATGAACACTGAAGCTTTCTTT
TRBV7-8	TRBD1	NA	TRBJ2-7	CASSLLGQGSAVGYEQYF	TGTGCCAGCAGCTTGTTGGGACAGGGATCTGCCGTCGGCTACGAGCAGTACTTC
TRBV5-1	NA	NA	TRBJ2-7	CASSLLLGKSYEQYF	TGCGCCAGCAGCTTACTTCTGGGCAAGTCCTACGAGCAGTACTTC
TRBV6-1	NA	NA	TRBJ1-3	CASSESRNSGNTIYF	TGTGCCAGCAGTGAAAGTCGGAACTCTGGAAACACCATATATTTT
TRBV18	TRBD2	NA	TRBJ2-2	CASSPWDYTNTGELFF	TGTGCCAGCTCACCGTGGGACTATACGAACACCGGGGAGCTGTTTTTT
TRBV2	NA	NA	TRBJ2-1	CASSEGERLQFF	TGTGCCAGCAGTGAAGGGGAACGGTTGCAGTTCTTC
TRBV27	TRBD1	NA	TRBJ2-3	CASSSGQGPDTQYF	TGTGCCAGCAGTTCTGGACAGGGCCCAGATACGCAGTATTTT
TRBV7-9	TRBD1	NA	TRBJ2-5	CASSHDRAQETQYF	TGTGCCAGCAGTCATGACAGGGCCCAAGAGACCCAGTACTTC
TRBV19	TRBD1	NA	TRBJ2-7	CASSRARDRDYEQYF	TGTGCCAGTAGCCGGGCCCGGGACAGGGACTACGAGCAGTACTTC
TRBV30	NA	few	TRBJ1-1	CAWGDNTEAFF	TGTGCCTGGGGGGACAACACTGAAGCTTTCTTT
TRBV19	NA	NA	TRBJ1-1	CASSDSGAPRTEAFF	TGTGCCAGTAGTGATTCGGGGGCGCCGCGGACTGAAGCTTTCTTT
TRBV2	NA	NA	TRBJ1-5	CASRGGPSGQPQHF	TGTGCCAGCAGGGGGGGTCCGTCGGGTCAGCCCCAGCATTTT
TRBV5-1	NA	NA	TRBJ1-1	CASSLARGEEAFF	TGCGCCAGCAGCTTGGCCAGGGGAGAAGAAGCTTTCTTT
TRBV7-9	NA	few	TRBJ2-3	CASSLRDFTDTQYF	TGTGCCAGCAGCTTAAGGGACTTCACAGATACGCAGTATTTT
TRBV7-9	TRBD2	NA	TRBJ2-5	CASSLAGLAGFRETQYF	TGTGCCAGCAGCTTAGCGGGGCTAGCGGGATTTCGAGAGACCCAGTACTTC